The sequence of this TCR beta chain was determined in a study of cytomegalovirus exposure and HLA in healthy donors. Researchers ran the PCR with 60 Vbeta and 13 Jbeta primers. Method: immunoSEQ multiplex PCR; TCRdb's copy keeps in-frame clones and lacks some. The table includes under 200,000 clones, roughly an eighth detected once. Between the trimmed V and J ends, which lost 4 bases and 0 bases, there was a span of 10 bases. Germline V gene sequence: CDR1 SSHAT, CDR2 FNYEAQ (reference sequence). The CDR3 runs to 15 residues. The sequence was obtained from a man aged 45-65 years in good health and CMV-seropositive. This rearrangement joins TRBV7-7 to TRBJ1-3; D ambiguous. Material for sequencing was PBMCs. The CDR3, as DNA: TGTGCCAGCAGCTCCGACTCCAGCTCTGGAAACACCATATATTTT. It codes for CASSSDSSSGNTIYF.